The present TCR beta chain was sequenced within a study of cytomegalovirus exposure and HLA in healthy donors. Study outcomes and limitations: As was reported, the classifier diagnosed cytomegalovirus status with high specificity and sensitivity.

In the PCR, 60 Vbeta and 13 Jbeta primers were used. Sequencing used immunoSEQ multiplex PCR; TCRdb keeps in-frame clones, though not all of them. The sample yields about 150,000 clones, 75% to 90% seen once. About this clone itself: The antigen is unknown.

The CDR3 has 13 amino acids. The J segment lost 8 bases and the V segment lost 6 bases, leaving 6 bases of the junction unmatched. CDR1 and CDR2 (germline): MNHEY, SVGAGI. This clonotype was obtained from a woman aged 25 to 39 in good health and CMV-seronegative. The chain is built from TRBV6-5 and TRBJ1-2; 10 bases align to TRBD1. Sequencing was performed on PBMCs. For the CDR3, the DNA is TGTGCCAGCAGCTCCGGGACAGGGGCCGGCTACACCTTC. Translating it yields CASSSGTGAGYTF.